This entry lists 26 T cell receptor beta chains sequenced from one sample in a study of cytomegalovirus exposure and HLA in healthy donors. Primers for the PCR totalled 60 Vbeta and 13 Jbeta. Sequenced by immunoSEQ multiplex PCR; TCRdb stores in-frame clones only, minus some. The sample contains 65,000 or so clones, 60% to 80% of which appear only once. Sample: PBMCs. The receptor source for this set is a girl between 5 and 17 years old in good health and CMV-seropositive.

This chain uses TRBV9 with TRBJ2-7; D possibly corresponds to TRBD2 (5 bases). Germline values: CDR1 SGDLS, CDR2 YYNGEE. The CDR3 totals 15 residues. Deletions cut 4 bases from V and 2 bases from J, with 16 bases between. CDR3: CASSSPMAGTYEQYF. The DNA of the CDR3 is TGTGCCAGCAGCTCACCCATGGCCGGGACCTACGAGCAGTACTTC.

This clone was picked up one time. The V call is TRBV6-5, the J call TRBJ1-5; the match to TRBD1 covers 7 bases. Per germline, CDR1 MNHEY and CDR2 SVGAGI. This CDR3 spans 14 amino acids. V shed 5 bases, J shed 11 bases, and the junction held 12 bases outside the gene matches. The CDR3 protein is CASSNWDSPHAQHF. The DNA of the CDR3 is TGTGCCAGCAGTAACTGGGACAGCCCCCATGCCCAGCATTTT.

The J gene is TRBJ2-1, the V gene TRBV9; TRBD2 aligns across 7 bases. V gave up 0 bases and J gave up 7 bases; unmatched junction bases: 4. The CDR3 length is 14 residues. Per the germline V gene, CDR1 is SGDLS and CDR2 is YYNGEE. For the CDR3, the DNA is TGTGCCAGCAGCGTAGAGAGGACTAGGAATGAGCAGTTCTTC. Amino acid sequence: CASSVERTRNEQFF. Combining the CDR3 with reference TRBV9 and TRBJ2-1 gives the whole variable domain DSGVTQTPKHLITATGQRVTLRCSPRSGDLSVYWYQQSLDQGLQFLIQYYNGEERAKGNILERFSAQQFPDLHSELNLSSLELGDSALYFCASSVERTRNEQFFGPGTRLTVL.

DNA of the CDR3: TGTGCCAGCCTACTAGCGACTCCAAACAATGAGCAGTTCTTC. Translation gives CASLLATPNNEQFF. The rearrangement joins TRBV6-1 to TRBJ2-1; 7 bases are a match to TRBD2. V shed 8 bases, J shed 5 bases, and the junction held 9 bases outside the gene matches. This CDR3 region has 14 residues. CDR1 is MNHNS and CDR2 is SASEGT in the germline V gene.

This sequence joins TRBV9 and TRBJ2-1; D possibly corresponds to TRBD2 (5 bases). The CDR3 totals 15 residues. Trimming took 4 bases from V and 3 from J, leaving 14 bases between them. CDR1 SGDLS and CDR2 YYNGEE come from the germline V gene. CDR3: CASSQSGGHYNEQFF. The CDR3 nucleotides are TGTGCCAGCAGCCAGTCCGGAGGCCACTACAATGAGCAGTTCTTC.

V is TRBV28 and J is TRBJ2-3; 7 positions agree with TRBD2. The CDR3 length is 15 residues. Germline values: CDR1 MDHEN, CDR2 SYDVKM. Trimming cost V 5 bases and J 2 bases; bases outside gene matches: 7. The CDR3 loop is CASSPLAEDTDTQYF. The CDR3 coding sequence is TGTGCCAGCAGTCCTCTAGCGGAAGACACAGATACGCAGTATTTT.

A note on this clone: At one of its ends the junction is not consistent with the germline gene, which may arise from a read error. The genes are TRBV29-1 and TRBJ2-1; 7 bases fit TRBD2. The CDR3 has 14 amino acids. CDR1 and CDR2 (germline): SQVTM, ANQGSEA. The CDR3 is CSASTSASHNGQFF. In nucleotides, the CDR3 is TGCAGCGCTTCAACTAGCGCCAGTCACAATGGGCAGTTCTTC.

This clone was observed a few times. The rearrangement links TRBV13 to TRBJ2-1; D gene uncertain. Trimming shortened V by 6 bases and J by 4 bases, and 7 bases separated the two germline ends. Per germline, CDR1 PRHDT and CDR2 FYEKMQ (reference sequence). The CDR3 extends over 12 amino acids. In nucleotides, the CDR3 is TGTGCCAGCAGGGGCCGATACAATGAGCAGTTCTTC. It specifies CASRGRYNEQFF.

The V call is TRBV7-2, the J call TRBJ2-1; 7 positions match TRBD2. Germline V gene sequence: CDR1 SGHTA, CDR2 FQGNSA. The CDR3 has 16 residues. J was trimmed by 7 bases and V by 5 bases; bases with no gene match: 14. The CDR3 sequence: CASSPTGLAVANEQFF. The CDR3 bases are TGTGCCAGCAGCCCGACCGGGCTAGCGGTCGCGAATGAGCAGTTCTTC. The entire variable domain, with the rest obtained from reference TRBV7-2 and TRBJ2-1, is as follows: GAGVSQSPSNKVTEKGKDVELRCDPISGHTALYWYRQSLGQGLEFLIYFQGNSAPDKSGLPSDRFSAERTGGSVSTLTIQRTQQEDSAVYLCASSPTGLAVANEQFFGPGTRLTVL.

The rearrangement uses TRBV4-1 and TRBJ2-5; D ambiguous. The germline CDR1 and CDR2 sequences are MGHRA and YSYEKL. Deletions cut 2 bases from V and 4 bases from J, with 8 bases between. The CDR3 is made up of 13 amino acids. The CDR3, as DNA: TGCGCCAGCAGCCAACAAGCTATAGAGACCCAGTACTTC. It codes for CASSQQAIETQYF.

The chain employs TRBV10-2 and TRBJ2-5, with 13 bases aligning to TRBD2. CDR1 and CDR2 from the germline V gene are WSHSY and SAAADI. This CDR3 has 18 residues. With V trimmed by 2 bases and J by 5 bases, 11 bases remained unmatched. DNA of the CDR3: TGCGCCAGCAGTGAGACCAGACTAGCGGGGGGCAACCTGGAGACCCAGTACTTC. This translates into CASSETRLAGGNLETQYF.

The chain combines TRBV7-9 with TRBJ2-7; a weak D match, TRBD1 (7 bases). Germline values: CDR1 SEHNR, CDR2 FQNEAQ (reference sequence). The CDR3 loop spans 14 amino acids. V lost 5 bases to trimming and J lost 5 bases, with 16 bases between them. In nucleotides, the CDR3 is TGTGCCAGCAGCCCAAACAGGGGCGGGAACGAGCAGTACTTC. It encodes CASSPNRGGNEQYF. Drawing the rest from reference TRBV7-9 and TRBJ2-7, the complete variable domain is DTGVSQNPRHKITKRGQNVTFRCDPISEHNRLYWYRQTLGQGPEFLTYFQNEAQLEKSRLLSDRFSAERPKGSFSTLEIQRTEQGDSAMYLCASSPNRGGNEQYFGPGTRLTVT.

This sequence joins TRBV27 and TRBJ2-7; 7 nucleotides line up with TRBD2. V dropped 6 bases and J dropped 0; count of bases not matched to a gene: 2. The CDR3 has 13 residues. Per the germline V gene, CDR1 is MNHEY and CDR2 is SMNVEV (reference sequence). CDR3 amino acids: CASSRTSSYEQYF. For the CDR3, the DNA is TGTGCCAGCAGCCGGACTAGCTCCTACGAGCAGTACTTC.

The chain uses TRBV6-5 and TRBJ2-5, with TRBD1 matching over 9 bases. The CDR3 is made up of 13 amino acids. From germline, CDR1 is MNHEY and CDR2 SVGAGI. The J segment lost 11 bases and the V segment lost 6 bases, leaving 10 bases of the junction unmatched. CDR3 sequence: CASRKDRGGEQYF. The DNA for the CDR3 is TGTGCCAGCAGAAAGGACAGGGGAGGGGAGCAGTACTTC.

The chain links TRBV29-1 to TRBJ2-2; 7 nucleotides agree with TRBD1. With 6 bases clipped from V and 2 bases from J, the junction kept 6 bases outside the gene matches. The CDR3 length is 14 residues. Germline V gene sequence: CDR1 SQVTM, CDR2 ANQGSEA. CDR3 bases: TGCAGCGTCGTTAGGGACAGTAACACCGGGGAGCTGTTTTTT. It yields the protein CSVVRDSNTGELFF.

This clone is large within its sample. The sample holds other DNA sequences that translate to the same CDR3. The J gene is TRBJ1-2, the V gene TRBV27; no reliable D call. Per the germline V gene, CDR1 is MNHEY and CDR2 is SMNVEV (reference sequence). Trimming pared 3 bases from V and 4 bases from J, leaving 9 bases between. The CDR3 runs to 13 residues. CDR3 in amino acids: CASSFPGGYGYTF. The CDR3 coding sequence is TGTGCCAGCAGTTTTCCGGGAGGCTATGGCTACACCTTC.

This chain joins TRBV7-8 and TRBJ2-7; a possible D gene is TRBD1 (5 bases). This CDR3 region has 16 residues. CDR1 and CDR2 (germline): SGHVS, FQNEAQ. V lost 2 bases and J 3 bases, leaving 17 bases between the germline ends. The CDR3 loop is CASSLIKGAGRYEQYF. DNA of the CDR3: TGTGCCAGCAGCTTAATAAAAGGGGCAGGACGCTACGAGCAGTACTTC. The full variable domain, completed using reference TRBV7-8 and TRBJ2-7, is GAGVSQSPRYKVAKRGQDVALRCDPISGHVSLFWYQQALGQGPEFLTYFQNEAQLDKSGLPSDRFFAERPEGSVSTLKIQRTQQEDSAVYLCASSLIKGAGRYEQYFGPGTRLTVT.

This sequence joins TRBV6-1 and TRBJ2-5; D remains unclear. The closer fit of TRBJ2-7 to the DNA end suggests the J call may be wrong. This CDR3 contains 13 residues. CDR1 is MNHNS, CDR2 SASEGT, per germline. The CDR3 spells CASSEFAGYEQYF. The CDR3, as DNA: TGTGCCAGCAGTGAATTTGCAGGATACGAGCAGTACTTC.

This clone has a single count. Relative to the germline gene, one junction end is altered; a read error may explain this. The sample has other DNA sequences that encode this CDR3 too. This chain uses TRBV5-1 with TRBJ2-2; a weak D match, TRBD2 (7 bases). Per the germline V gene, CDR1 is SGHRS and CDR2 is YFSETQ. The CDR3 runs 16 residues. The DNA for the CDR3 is TGCGCCAGCAACTTGGGGGGGACACAACTCACTGGGGAGCTGTTTTTT. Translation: CASNLGGTQLTGELFF. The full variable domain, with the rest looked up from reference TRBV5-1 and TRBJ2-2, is KAGVTQTPRYLIKTRGQQVTLSCSPISGHRSVSWYQQTPGQGLQFLFEYFSETQRNKGNFPGRFSGRQFSNSRSEMNVSTLELGDSALYLCASNLGGTQLTGELFFGEGSRLTVL.

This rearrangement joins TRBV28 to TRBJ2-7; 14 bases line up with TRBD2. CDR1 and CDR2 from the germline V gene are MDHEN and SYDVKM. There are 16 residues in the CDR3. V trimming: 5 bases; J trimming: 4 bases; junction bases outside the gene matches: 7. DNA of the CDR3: TGTGCCAGCAGTAAACAGGGGACTAGCGGGAGTTACGAGCAGTACTTC. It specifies CASSKQGTSGSYEQYF.

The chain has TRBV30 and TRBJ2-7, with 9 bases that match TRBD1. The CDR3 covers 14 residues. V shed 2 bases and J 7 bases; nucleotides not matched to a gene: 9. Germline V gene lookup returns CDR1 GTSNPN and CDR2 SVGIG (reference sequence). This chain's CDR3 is CAWSPGQGNSEQYF. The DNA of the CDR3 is TGTGCCTGGAGTCCGGGACAGGGTAATTCGGAGCAGTACTTC.

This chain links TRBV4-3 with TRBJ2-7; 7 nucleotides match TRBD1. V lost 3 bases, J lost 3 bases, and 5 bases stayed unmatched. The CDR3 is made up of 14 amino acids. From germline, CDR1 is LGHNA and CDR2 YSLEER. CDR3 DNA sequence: TGCGCCAGCAGCCAGTGGACAGGTGACTACGAGCAGTACTTC. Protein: CASSQWTGDYEQYF.

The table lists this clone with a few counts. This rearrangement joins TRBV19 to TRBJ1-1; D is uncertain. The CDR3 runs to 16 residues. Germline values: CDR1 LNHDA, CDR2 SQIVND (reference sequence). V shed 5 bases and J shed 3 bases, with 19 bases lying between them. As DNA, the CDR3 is TGTGCCAGTAGTCCCGTTAGACAAGCCTTTTACACTGAAGCTTTCTTT. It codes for CASSPVRQAFYTEAFF.

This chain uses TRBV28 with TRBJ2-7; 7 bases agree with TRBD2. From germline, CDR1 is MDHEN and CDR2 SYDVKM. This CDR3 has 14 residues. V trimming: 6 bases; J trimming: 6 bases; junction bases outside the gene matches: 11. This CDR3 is CASSRLGGVGEQYF. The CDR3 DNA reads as TGTGCCAGCAGCCGCCTTGGGGGGGTCGGCGAGCAGTACTTC. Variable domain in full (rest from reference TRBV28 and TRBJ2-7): DVKVTQSSRYLVKRTGEKVFLECVQDMDHENMFWYRQDPGLGLRLIYFSYDVKMKEKGDIPEGYSVSREKKERFSLILESASTNQTSMYLCASSRLGGVGEQYFGPGTRLTVT.

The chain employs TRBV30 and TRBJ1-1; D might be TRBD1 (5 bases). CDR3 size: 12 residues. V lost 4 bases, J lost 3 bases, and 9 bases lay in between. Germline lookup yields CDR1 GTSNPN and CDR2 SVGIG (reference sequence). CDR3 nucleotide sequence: TGTGCCTGGAACTGGGGGGACACTGAAGCTTTCTTT. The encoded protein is CAWNWGDTEAFF.

As DNA, the CDR3 is TGTGCCAGCAGCGTAAGTAGTAGCGGGAGAACAGATACGCAGTATTTT. Its translation is CASSVSSSGRTDTQYF. V usage is TRBV9 and J usage is TRBJ2-3; TRBD2 matches at 9 bases. The germline CDR1 and CDR2 sequences are SGDLS and YYNGEE. V was clipped by 1 base and J by 3 bases; unmatched bases: 6. The CDR3 runs 16 residues.